A single sample gave rise to the 27 T cell receptor beta chains below, sequenced in a study of cytomegalovirus exposure and HLA in healthy donors. The PCR employed 60 Vbeta primers together with 13 Jbeta primers. This table comes from immunoSEQ multiplex PCR, and its TCRdb copy is limited to in-frame clones, with some not included. The sample has 110,000 to 150,000 clones, approximately 80% seen once. The sequencing sample was made of PBMCs. These receptors were taken from a male donor in good health and CMV-seronegative.

The gene calls are TRBV21-1 and TRBJ1-5; the table's D call of TRBD1 was not tested on the DNA. TRBV21-1 is assigned pseudogene status. This CDR3 spans 9 amino acids. The CDR3 DNA reads TGTGCCAGACGTACCAGTTCAACGTTT. Translated, it gives CARRTSSTF.

The J gene is TRBJ1-5, the V gene TRBV18; 7 bases agree with TRBD1. This CDR3 contains 16 residues. Germline V CDR1 and CDR2: KGHSH, LQKENI. Germline trimming cut 0 bases from V and 0 bases from J; bases unmatched to any gene: 2. The CDR3 bases are TGTGCCAGCTCACCACCGACAGGGATTAGCAATCAGCCCCAGCATTTT. Amino acids: CASSPPTGISNQPQHF.

The CDR3 DNA is TGTGCCACCAGCAGAGTAGGGGCAGGTGCCCATGGCTACACCTTC. As protein: CATSRVGAGAHGYTF. The chain joins TRBV15 to TRBJ1-2, with D perhaps TRBD1 (5 bases). Deletions cut 1 base from V and 6 bases from J, with 15 bases between. The CDR3 runs 15 residues. CDR1 LNHNV and CDR2 YYDKDF come from the germline V gene (reference sequence).

This sequence joins TRBV27 and TRBJ1-1; D is unresolved. CDR1 and CDR2 (germline): MNHEY, SMNVEV (reference sequence). The CDR3 is 16 amino acids. V was cut by 6 bases and J by 0 bases, with 17 bases left in between. CDR3 in DNA: TGTGCCAGCAGAAGGACTGGATTTGGTATGAACACTGAAGCTTTCTTT. Translated: CASRRTGFGMNTEAFF.

The V and J genes are TRBV7-3 and TRBJ2-3, with 12 bases matching TRBD2. The CDR3 consists of 16 residues. Germline CDR1 is SGHTA and CDR2 is FQGTGA. V trimming: 4 bases; J trimming: 0 bases; junction bases outside the gene matches: 2. Written as DNA, the CDR3 is TGTGCCAGCAGCTCGGGACTAGCGGGTAGCACAGATACGCAGTATTTT. Its protein product is CASSSGLAGSTDTQYF.

This sequence joins TRBV10-3 and TRBJ2-5, with TRBD1 matching 11 bases. The J call could be wrong; TRBJ2-7 is a better fit for the DNA end. The CDR3 is 12 amino acids. Germline V gene sequence: CDR1 ENHRY, CDR2 SYGVKD. CDR3 sequence reads: CAIAGQGAEQYF. For the CDR3, the DNA is TGTGCCATCGCCGGACAGGGGGCCGAGCAGTACTTC.

The genes are TRBV6-5 and TRBJ2-4, with D possibly being TRBD1 (5 bases). Germline V gene sequence: CDR1 MNHEY, CDR2 SVGAGI. This CDR3 spans 14 amino acids. Trimming left V 5 bases short and J 8 bases short, with 16 bases between. CDR3 amino acids: CASSIRAEGDIQYF. The CDR3, as DNA: TGTGCCAGCAGTATCAGGGCGGAAGGGGACATTCAGTACTTC.

The chain couples TRBV7-2 to TRBJ1-1, with TRBD1 identical over 8 bases. Germline V lookup: CDR1 SGHTA, CDR2 FQGNSA. The CDR3 spans 18 residues. Trimming at V came to 0 bases and at J to 1 base, leaving 10 bases not matched to a gene. The CDR3, as DNA: TGTGCCAGCAGCTTAGCCCCATACAGGGGGAGGGGGAACACTGAAGCTTTCTTT. Translated, it gives CASSLAPYRGRGNTEAFF.

This clone has more than one count but fewer than ten. CDR3 in DNA: TGTGCCAGCAGCTCAATACGGGTGACCCAGTACTTC. This gives the protein CASSSIRVTQYF. The rearrangement uses TRBV5-8 and TRBJ2-5; D gene unclear. The CDR3 is 12 residues long. CDR1 SGHTS and CDR2 YDEGEE come from the germline V gene. Trimming left V 3 bases short and J 7 bases short, with 10 bases between. The full variable domain, in which reference TRBV5-8 and TRBJ2-5 provide the parts outside the CDR3, is EAGVTQSPTHLIKTRGQQATLRCSPISGHTSVYWYQQALGLGLQFLLWYDEGEERNRGNFPPRFSGRQFPNYSSELNVNALELEDSALYLCASSSIRVTQYFGPGTRLLVL.

The CDR3, as DNA: TGTGCCAGCAGCGCGTCCGCAGGGGACCCACGGGAGACCCAGTACTTC. This gives the protein CASSASAGDPRETQYF. The chain recombines TRBV9 with TRBJ2-5; a possible D gene is TRBD1 (6 bases). The CDR3 runs 16 residues. The germline V gene has CDR1 SGDLS and CDR2 YYNGEE. V was pared by 3 bases and J by 5 bases, with 20 bases between.

This rearrangement joins TRBV7-6 to TRBJ2-7, with 7 bases fitting TRBD2. The CDR3 has 15 amino acids. Trimming cost V 5 bases and J 7 bases; bases outside gene matches: 14. Per the germline V gene, CDR1 is SGHVS and CDR2 is FNYEAQ. Written as DNA, the CDR3 is TGTGCCAGCAGCCCCCGGGGGGTAGCCGGAGGGGAGCAGTACTTC. It codes for CASSPRGVAGGEQYF.

This clone was found once. This chain connects TRBV7-8 to TRBJ1-3; D is possibly TRBD1 (6 bases). The CDR3 contains 15 residues. Trimming removed 4 bases at V and 10 bases at J, with 20 bases between. In germline, CDR1 is SGHVS, CDR2 FQNEAQ. CDR3 in amino acids: CASSSSTGKGSTIYF. The CDR3 DNA reads as TGTGCCAGCAGCTCCTCAACAGGGAAAGGAAGTACCATATATTTT.

The CDR3 coding sequence is TGTGCCAGCAGCAGCCTCCTAGGCAATCAGCCCCAGCATTTT. It codes for CASSSLLGNQPQHF. V usage is TRBV7-2 and J usage is TRBJ1-5, with D uncertain. CDR1 is SGHTA, CDR2 FQGNSA, per germline. The ends were cut back, 5 bases at V and 2 bases at J, with 10 bases in the middle. This CDR3 contains 14 residues.

The gene calls are TRBV9 and TRBJ2-3, with 8 bases identical to TRBD2. CDR1 is SGDLS and CDR2 is YYNGEE in the germline V gene. The CDR3 loop spans 18 amino acids. With 0 bases clipped from V and 0 bases from J, the junction kept 9 bases outside the gene matches. CDR3 sequence: CASSVAITSGSSTDTQYF. The CDR3 nucleotides read TGTGCCAGCAGCGTAGCTATCACTAGCGGATCAAGCACAGATACGCAGTATTTT.

This chain links TRBV2 with TRBJ2-7; 8 bases agree with TRBD1. CDR3 size: 13 residues. Trimming removed 10 bases from V and 5 bases from J; junction bases left unmatched: 10. Looked up from germline, CDR1 is SNHLY and CDR2 is FYNNEI. CDR3 nucleotide sequence: TGTGCCAAGGTCGGACAGGGTCGCGACGAGCAGTACTTC. Amino acids: CAKVGQGRDEQYF.

The rearrangement uses TRBV6-4 and TRBJ1-2; D unresolved. V lost 5 bases and J lost 9, with 7 bases in between. The CDR3 is made up of 10 amino acids. Germline V gene data show CDR1 as MRHNA and CDR2 as SNTAGT. The chain's CDR3 is CASSSGCYTF. The CDR3, as DNA: TGTGCCAGCAGTTCAGGCTGCTACACCTTC.

This clone has just one count. The chain is built from TRBV10-3 and TRBJ2-1, with 10 bases aligning to TRBD1. Germline values: CDR1 ENHRY, CDR2 SYGVKD. The ends lost 8 bases at V and 5 bases at J; junction bases unmatched: 9. The CDR3 contains 15 residues. The CDR3 sequence is CAIGQGDRVNNEQFF. CDR3 nucleotides: TGTGCCATCGGACAGGGGGACCGGGTAAACAATGAGCAGTTCTTC.

The V gene is TRBV2, the J gene TRBJ1-3, with unresolved D. Trimming took 3 bases from V and 0 from J, leaving 9 bases between them. Looked up from germline, CDR1 is SNHLY and CDR2 is FYNNEI. CDR3 length: 15 amino acids. The CDR3 nucleotides read TGTGCCAGCAGTGAGACGGGGAACTCTGGAAACACCATATATTTT. It codes for CASSETGNSGNTIYF.

The J gene is TRBJ2-1, the V gene TRBV30, with D uncertain. Germline CDR1 is GTSNPN and CDR2 is SVGIG (reference sequence). The V gene lost 4 bases and the J gene lost 7 bases, with 8 bases spanning the gap. The CDR3 totals 11 residues. The CDR3 DNA reads as TGTGCCTGGACGCGGCAGAATGAGCAGTTCTTC. Its protein product is CAWTRQNEQFF.

The CDR3 region has the DNA TGTGCCAGTAGTATAGGGCTAGCGGGGGGGCTCCAAGAGACCCAGTACTTC. Translating it yields CASSIGLAGGLQETQYF. The genes are TRBV19 and TRBJ2-5; 12 bases are a match to TRBD2. Losses at the gene ends were 1 base for V and 1 base for J; bases not matched to a gene: 4. Germline V gene sequence: CDR1 LNHDA, CDR2 SQIVND (reference sequence). This CDR3 has 17 residues.

The V and J genes are TRBV14 and TRBJ2-3, with 12 bases identical to TRBD1. Germline V gene sequence: CDR1 SGHDN, CDR2 FVKESK. The CDR3 runs 17 residues. The J segment lost 2 bases and the V segment lost 4 bases, leaving 7 bases of the junction unmatched. CDR3 sequence: CASSRPRDRGPTDTQYF. CDR3 sequence (DNA): TGTGCCAGCAGCCGGCCCCGGGACAGGGGGCCCACAGATACGCAGTATTTT.

The V and J genes are TRBV7-6 and TRBJ1-1, with a tentative D call TRBD1 (5 bases). In germline, CDR1 is SGHVS, CDR2 FNYEAQ. The CDR3 totals 15 residues. Trimming removed 1 base at V and 5 bases at J, with 14 bases between. The CDR3 sequence: CASSLVEGLGTEAFF. The CDR3 DNA sequence: TGTGCCAGCAGCTTAGTGGAGGGGCTGGGGACTGAAGCTTTCTTT.

The J gene is TRBJ2-2, the V gene TRBV10-3; TRBD1 aligns across 8 bases. J lost 5 bases, V lost 8 bases, and 10 bases had no gene match. CDR1 and CDR2 from the germline V gene are ENHRY and SYGVKD. The CDR3 runs to 15 residues. The CDR3 DNA reads TGTGCCATCGGTACCCCAGGGGGCTTTACCGGGGAGCTGTTTTTT. It encodes CAIGTPGGFTGELFF.

J is TRBJ2-1 and V is TRBV4-1; 9 bases agree with TRBD2. The V gene end was trimmed by 4 bases and the J gene end by 10 bases; junction bases not matched to a gene: 5. The CDR3 contains 13 residues. The germline CDR1 and CDR2 sequences are MGHRA and YSYEKL. CDR3 region: CASSPAGGPEQFF. DNA of the CDR3: TGCGCCAGCAGCCCCGCGGGAGGGCCCGAGCAGTTCTTC.

The genes are TRBV6-5 and TRBJ2-1, with D unclear. CDR1 is MNHEY and CDR2 is SVGAGI in the germline V gene. The CDR3 runs to 13 residues. V was cut by 0 bases and J by 5 bases, with 5 bases left in between. The DNA of the CDR3 is TGTGCCAGCAGTTACTCTTCCAACAATGAGCAGTTCTTC. Protein sequence: CASSYSSNNEQFF.

This sequence joins TRBV9 and TRBJ2-1; TRBD2 matches 9 bases. The CDR3 loop spans 16 amino acids. The J segment lost 0 bases and the V segment lost 0 bases, leaving 1 base of the junction unmatched. Germline V gene data show CDR1 as SGDLS and CDR2 as YYNGEE. The CDR3 protein is CASSVDSGGSYNEQFF. The DNA of the CDR3 is TGTGCCAGCAGCGTAGATAGCGGGGGCTCCTACAATGAGCAGTTCTTC. The full variable domain, with the rest looked up from reference TRBV9 and TRBJ2-1, is DSGVTQTPKHLITATGQRVTLRCSPRSGDLSVYWYQQSLDQGLQFLIQYYNGEERAKGNILERFSAQQFPDLHSELNLSSLELGDSALYFCASSVDSGGSYNEQFFGPGTRLTVL.

V and J are TRBV6-1 and TRBJ1-1; D uncertain. This CDR3 has 15 residues. Trimming removed 7 bases at V and 4 bases at J, with 19 bases between. Germline assignment: CDR1 MNHNS and CDR2 SASEGT. The CDR3 loop is CASTRIGVGITEAFF. Written as DNA, the CDR3 is TGTGCCAGCACCCGAATCGGGGTTGGGATCACTGAAGCTTTCTTT.